The rows below give T cell receptor beta chains drawn from one sample of a study of T cell changes during pregnancy in multiple sclerosis. The repertoire was sequenced with immunoSEQ multiplex PCR; TCRdb's copy has only in-frame clones and lacks some. The table has approximately 50,000 clones, roughly nine tenths seen once. Specimen: CD4+ T cells from peripheral blood mononuclear cells, collected after pregnancy. The receptors come from a female donor with multiple sclerosis, enrolled in a pregnancy study. The CDR3 runs from the conserved cysteine through the conserved F or W. D genes are given only for firm matches. Only part of the rows carry a size: once, few, many, or a class if the clone is expanded.

abundance | j_gene | d_gene | v_gene | CDR3aa | CDR3nt
. | TRBJ2-1 | TRBD2 | TRBV27 | CASIREAQMSSEQFF | TGTGCCAGCATTCGGGAGGCCCAAATGAGTAGTGAGCAGTTCTTC
once | TRBJ2-7 | TRBD2 | TRBV5-5 | CASSLPISGRATRF | TGTGCCAGCAGCCTGCCTATTAGCGGGAGGGCTACACGTTTC
. | TRBJ1-3 | TRBD1 | TRBV6-1 | CASSSGTAGNTIYF | TGTGCCAGCAGTTCCGGGACAGCTGGAAACACCATATATTTT
. | TRBJ2-3 | . | TRBV5-1 | CASAPQGEDTQYF | TGCGCCAGCGCCCCCCAAGGGGAAGATACGCAGTATTTT
. | TRBJ1-2 | . | TRBV7-9 | CASSSGRGLVPFNYGYTF | TGTGCCAGCAGCTCCGGTCGGGGATTAGTCCCTTTTAACTATGGCTACACCTTC
. | TRBJ2-2 | TRBD2 | TRBV5-4 | CASSPRTSVGGELFF | TGTGCCAGCAGCCCGCGGACTAGCGTTGGCGGGGAGCTGTTTTTT
. | TRBJ1-2 | . | TRBV28 | CASSSPGLPGGGYTF | TGTGCCAGCAGTTCCCCGGGACTACCGGGTGGGGGCTACACCTTC
. | TRBJ1-1 | . | TRBV19 | CASSQLDRPNTEAFF | TGTGCCAGTAGTCAACTTGACAGGCCGAACACTGAAGCTTTCTTT
. | TRBJ2-2 | . | TRBV6-6 | CASSYSGRATGELFF | TGTGCCAGCAGTTACTCGGGCAGGGCGACCGGGGAGCTGTTTTTT
. | TRBJ1-2 | . | TRBV2 | CASSFGQQSNYGYTF | TGTGCCAGCAGTTTTGGACAGCAATCTAACTATGGCTACACCTTC